Listed below are T cell receptor beta chains from one sample, sequenced in a study of T-cell memory formation after mild COVID-19. Via MiXCR, TCRdb re-called the 5' RACE reads, giving one row per CDR3 protein. The sample lists roughly 550,000 distinct CDR3 sequences, about 20% occurring once. The sequencing input was PBMCs or a T cell subset sorted from them (not recorded which). The receptors stem from an adult woman who had mild COVID-19 (a few samples of this study predate the infection). Cell type and time point are not known. Each CDR3 is given with its conserved first and last residue. The D gene is left open where the match is weak. The listing skips clone size in some rows; elsewhere it reads once, few, many or a size class.

d_call,j_call,v_call,clone_size,cdr3_aa,cdr3_nt
.,TRBJ1-1,TRBV5-1,few,CASSLQGGSEWAEAFF,TGCGCCAGCAGCTTGCAGGGCGGTTCAGAATGGGCAGAAGCTTTCTTT
.,TRBJ2-7,TRBV7-2,.,CASSLTRQLSYEQYF,TGTGCCAGCAGCTTAACCCGACAACTGTCCTACGAGCAGTACTTC
TRBD2,TRBJ2-1,TRBV18,.,CASSRTKAGGYNEQFF,TGTGCCAGCTCACGGACGAAAGCGGGGGGTTACAATGAGCAGTTCTTC
.,TRBJ2-1,TRBV12-3/TRBV12-4,.,CASTERRIYNEQFF,TGTGCCAGCACCGAGCGGAGGATCTACAATGAGCAGTTCTTC
.,TRBJ2-7,TRBV6-2/TRBV6-3,few,CASSYSWNRSSYEQYF,TGTGCCAGCAGTTACTCGTGGAACAGAAGCTCCTACGAGCAGTACTTC
.,TRBJ2-5,TRBV7-8,many,CASSLGGPFQETQYF,TGTGCCAGCAGCTTGGGGGGCCCCTTTCAAGAGACCCAGTACTTC
.,TRBJ1-1,TRBV20-1,.,CSVPEMGNRVDTEAFF,TGCAGTGTTCCTGAGATGGGGAACAGGGTTGACACTGAAGCTTTCTTT
.,TRBJ2-5,TRBV7-9,few,CASSFGQPETQYF,TGTGCCAGCAGCTTCGGACAGCCAGAGACCCAGTACTTC
.,TRBJ1-1,TRBV29-1,once,CSVDIGQGNTEAFF,TGCAGCGTTGATATCGGGCAGGGTAACACTGAAGCTTTCTTT
TRBD2,TRBJ2-7,TRBV24-1,few,CAASSGSYEQYF,TGTGCCGCATCTAGCGGGAGTTACGAGCAGTACTTC
.,TRBJ1-5,TRBV3-1,.,CASSQGWGGHQPQHF,TGTGCCAGCAGCCAAGGATGGGGGGGACATCAGCCCCAGCATTTT
.,TRBJ2-3,TRBV4-3,few,CASSQGIRGSSTDTQYF,TGCGCCAGCAGCCAAGGAATACGCGGGTCTAGCACAGATACGCAGTATTTT
TRBD2,TRBJ2-1,TRBV11-2,many,CASSLVTSGPRHEQFF,TGTGCCAGCAGCTTAGTCACTAGCGGCCCGAGGCATGAGCAGTTCTTC
TRBD2,TRBJ2-7,TRBV7-2,.,CASSLGSSGAYEQYF,TGTGCCAGCAGCTTAGGGTCTAGCGGGGCCTACGAGCAGTACTTC
.,TRBJ1-1,TRBV7-3,few,CASSLTALNTEAFF,TGTGCCAGCAGCTTGACAGCTCTGAACACTGAAGCTTTCTTT
.,TRBJ2-7,TRBV10-3,.,CAISDPGSYEQYF,TGTGCCATCAGTGACCCGGGCTCCTACGAGCAGTACTTC
.,TRBJ2-4,TRBV10-3,.,CATHPQGMVTKNIQYF,TGTGCCACCCACCCTCAGGGGATGGTGACCAAAAACATTCAGTACTTC
TRBD2,TRBJ2-1,TRBV12-3/TRBV12-4,once,CASSSLSGGANEQFF,TGTGCCAGCAGTTCCCTTAGCGGGGGGGCCAATGAGCAGTTCTTC
.,TRBJ2-2,TRBV5-1,few,CASSTGLITGELFF,TGCGCCAGCAGTACAGGGCTAATAACCGGGGAGCTGTTTTTT
.,TRBJ1-3,TRBV5-1,.,CASSLGADSSGNTIYF,TGCGCCAGCAGCTTGGGTGCAGACAGCTCTGGAAACACCATATATTTT
.,TRBJ2-7,TRBV6-6,.,CASSYEGTPYEQYF,TGTGCCAGCAGTTACGAGGGGACCCCCTACGAGCAGTACTTC
TRBD2,TRBJ2-1,TRBV7-9,.,CASSRSGTSVNEQFF,TGTGCCAGCAGCCGCTCCGGGACTAGCGTCAATGAGCAGTTCTTC
TRBD1,TRBJ1-5,TRBV3-1,.,CASSRDRGVQPQHF,TGTGCCAGCAGCCGGGACAGGGGGGTTCAGCCCCAGCATTTT
.,TRBJ2-7,TRBV5-5,.,CASSPRSPLNYEQYF,TGTGCCAGCAGCCCCCGATCGCCCCTTAACTACGAGCAGTACTTC
.,TRBJ2-7,TRBV11-2,many,CASSSDYGGYEQYF,TGTGCCAGCAGCTCGGACTATGGGGGTTACGAGCAGTACTTC
TRBD1,TRBJ1-2,TRBV9,few,CASSEGAGYPLYGYTF,TGTGCCAGCAGCGAGGGGGCGGGATACCCTCTATATGGCTACACCTTC
.,TRBJ2-2,TRBV11-2,.,CASSLESFGGELFF,TGTGCCAGCAGTTTGGAGAGTTTCGGCGGGGAGCTGTTTTTT
.,TRBJ1-2,TRBV6-5,few,CASSYATALIPSYGYTF,TGTGCCAGCAGTTACGCGACAGCCCTCATTCCCTCCTATGGCTACACCTTC
TRBD2,TRBJ2-3,TRBV5-4,many,CASSFQRGSSTDTQYF,TGTGCCAGCAGCTTCCAGCGGGGTTCTAGCACAGATACGCAGTATTTT
.,TRBJ2-2,TRBV20-1,many,CSARDQYFNKLNTGELFF,TGCAGTGCTAGAGACCAATACTTCAACAAGTTGAACACCGGGGAGCTGTTTTTT
.,TRBJ1-1,TRBV20-1,.,CSASIGSGIEAEAFF,TGCAGTGCTAGCATTGGGTCGGGAATAGAGGCTGAAGCTTTCTTT
TRBD1,TRBJ2-5,TRBV5-5,few,CASSFGTGMGETQYF,TGTGCCAGCAGCTTTGGGACAGGGATGGGAGAGACCCAGTACTTC
.,TRBJ1-6,TRBV3-1,.,CASSPTGFAPLHF,TGTGCCAGCAGCCCGACCGGTTTCGCACCCCTCCACTTT
TRBD1,TRBJ1-1,TRBV4-1,many,CASSQDGVQGAEAFF,TGCGCCAGCAGCCAAGATGGGGTACAGGGGGCGGAAGCTTTCTTT
.,TRBJ1-1,TRBV3-1,.,CASSQEDSNTEAFF,TGTGCCAGCAGCCAAGAGGACAGTAACACTGAAGCTTTCTTT
TRBD2,TRBJ2-1,TRBV11-2,many,CASSLAVTSGSTMRGQFF,TGTGCCAGCAGCTTAGCCGTTACTAGCGGGAGTACAATGAGGGGGCAGTTCTTC
TRBD2,TRBJ2-3,TRBV7-2,.,CASSFRGTSGTDTQYF,TGTGCCAGCAGCTTCCGCGGGACTAGCGGCACAGATACGCAGTATTTT
TRBD2,TRBJ2-1,TRBV11-2,few,CASTNGAGVGGEQFF,TGTGCCAGCACCAATGGAGCGGGAGTGGGAGGTGAGCAGTTCTTC
.,TRBJ1-3,TRBV5-1,.,CASSLDVTAGNTIYF,TGCGCCAGCAGCTTGGATGTGACGGCTGGAAACACCATATATTTT
.,TRBJ2-5,TRBV7-9,.,CASSLLRASETQYF,TGTGCCAGCAGCTTACTTCGAGCGTCAGAGACCCAGTACTTC
.,TRBJ2-6,TRBV24-1,few,CATSPDRPSGANVLTF,TGTGCCACCAGTCCCGACAGACCCTCTGGGGCCAACGTCCTGACTTTC
.,TRBJ1-5,TRBV20-1,.,CSARERRGLGSNQPQHF,TGCAGTGCTAGAGAAAGGAGGGGACTTGGCTCCAATCAGCCCCAGCATTTT
.,TRBJ1-1,TRBV25-1,.,CASSEYGKNTEAFF,TGTGCCAGCAGTGAATACGGGAAGAACACTGAAGCTTTCTTT
.,TRBJ1-1,TRBV29-1,.,CSVAKGGVGTEAFF,TGCAGCGTTGCAAAAGGGGGTGTGGGAACTGAAGCTTTCTTT
TRBD1,TRBJ2-7,TRBV27,.,CASGPTGIPYEQYF,TGTGCCAGCGGGCCGACAGGGATACCCTACGAGCAGTACTTC
.,TRBJ1-2,TRBV20-1,few,CSATPWARDGYTF,TGCAGTGCCACCCCGTGGGCCAGGGATGGCTACACCTTC
.,TRBJ2-1,TRBV12-3/TRBV12-4,.,CASSALLASEQFF,TGTGCCAGCAGTGCCCTACTAGCAAGTGAGCAGTTCTTC
TRBD1,TRBJ1-1,TRBV7-9,.,CASSLPVGGANTEAFF,TGTGCCAGCAGCTTACCCGTAGGGGGCGCGAACACTGAAGCTTTCTTT
.,TRBJ2-6,TRBV3-1,few,CASSQGSQAANVLTF,TGTGCCAGCAGCCAAGGCTCCCAGGCGGCCAACGTCCTGACTTTC
.,TRBJ2-4,TRBV10-3,.,CAISELEVAGGGKNIQYF,TGTGCCATCAGTGAGCTGGAAGTGGCCGGTGGGGGCAAAAACATTCAGTACTTC
.,TRBJ1-5,TRBV7-2,.,CASSARQAGVGAQHF,TGTGCCAGCAGCGCAAGACAGGCAGGGGTAGGGGCCCAGCATTTT
.,TRBJ1-2,TRBV6-2/TRBV6-3,few,CASSLDGSYGYTF,TGTGCCAGCAGCCTCGACGGTTCTTATGGCTACACCTTC
.,TRBJ2-3,TRBV7-3,many,CASSLTASTDTQYF,TGTGCCAGCAGTTTGACAGCATCCACAGATACGCAGTATTTT
TRBD2,TRBJ2-1,TRBV5-1,few,CASSLASGGVDEQFF,TGCGCCAGCAGCTTGGCTAGCGGAGGGGTCGATGAGCAGTTCTTC
.,TRBJ2-7,TRBV5-6,.,CASSLDPLAYEQYF,TGTGCCAGCAGCTTGGACCCGTTGGCCTACGAGCAGTACTTC
.,TRBJ2-3,TRBV6-2/TRBV6-3,few,CASSYSSFSRVDDTQYF,TGTGCCAGCAGTTACTCGAGTTTTTCTAGAGTGGATGATACGCAGTATTTT
.,TRBJ2-7,TRBV3-1,few,CASSQSALSEYEQYF,TGTGCCAGCAGCCAATCGGCGTTGTCGGAGTACGAGCAGTACTTC
.,TRBJ2-6,TRBV29-1,.,CSVGPGSGANVLTF,TGCAGCGTAGGGCCGGGCTCTGGGGCCAACGTCCTGACTTTC
TRBD1,TRBJ2-7,TRBV5-1,.,CASSSPGQGDEQYF,TGCGCCAGCAGCTCTCCGGGACAGGGGGACGAGCAGTACTTC